This T cell receptor beta chain was profiled in a study of response to subunit inactivated influenza vaccine. Whole-study findings and limits: Few additional T cells are recruited per seasonal influenza vaccination, authors suggested.

As concerns this clonotype: Its antigen remains unidentified.

TCRdb redid the calling of the RT-PCR reads with MiXCR, one entry per CDR3 protein. The sample holds 500,000 to 600,000 distinct CDR3 sequences, approximately 16% seen once. This CDR3 spans 16 amino acids. With 1 base removed from V and 8 bases from J, the gap between germline ends came to 18 bases. This sequence joins TRBV12-3 or TRBV12-4 and TRBJ2-1; perhaps TRBD2 as D (6 bases). The sequence was collected from a man aged 50-75 years who received an inactivated influenza vaccine. Sequencing used CD4+ T cells sorted from PBMCs, obtained less than 30 months after vaccination. In DNA form, the CDR3 reads TGTGCCAGCAGTTTAGTAGTGACTAGTGGCCCCGATGAGCAGTTCTTC. This translates into CASSLVVTSGPDEQFF.